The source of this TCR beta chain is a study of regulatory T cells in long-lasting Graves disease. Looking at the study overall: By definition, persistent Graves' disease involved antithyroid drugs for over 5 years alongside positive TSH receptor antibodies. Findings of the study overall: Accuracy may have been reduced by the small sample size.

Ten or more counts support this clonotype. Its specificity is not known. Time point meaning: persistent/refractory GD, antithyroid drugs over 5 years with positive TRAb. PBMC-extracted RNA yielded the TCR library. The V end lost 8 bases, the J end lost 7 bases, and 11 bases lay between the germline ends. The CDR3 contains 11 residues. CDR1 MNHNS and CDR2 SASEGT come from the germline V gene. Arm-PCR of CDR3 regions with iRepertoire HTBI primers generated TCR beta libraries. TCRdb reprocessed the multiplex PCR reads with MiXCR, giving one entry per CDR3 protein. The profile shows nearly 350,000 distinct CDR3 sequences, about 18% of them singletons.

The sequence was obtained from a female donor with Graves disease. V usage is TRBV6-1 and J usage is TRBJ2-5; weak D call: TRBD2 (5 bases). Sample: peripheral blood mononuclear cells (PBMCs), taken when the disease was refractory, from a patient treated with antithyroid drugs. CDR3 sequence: CASPRGSTQYF. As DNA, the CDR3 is TGTGCCAGCCCACGGGGTTCGACCCAGTACTTC.